A single sample gave rise to the 6 T cell receptor beta chains below, sequenced in a study of blood T cell repertoires in COVID-19. Some clones are missing from TCRdb's copy, which holds only in-frame ones; the method was immunoSEQ multiplex PCR. The profile shows approximately 280,000 clones, approximately 81% of them singletons. The source material was PBMCs or T cells enriched from blood (not recorded which). The receptors here all came from a woman aged 45-59 years who had recovered from COVID-19.

This chain links TRBV5-4 with TRBJ2-7, with 8 nucleotides matching TRBD2. The germline CDR1 and CDR2 sequences are SGHNT and YYREEE (reference sequence). V was clipped by 4 bases and J by 0 bases; unmatched bases: 12. This CDR3 has 17 amino acids. The CDR3 nucleotides are TGTGCCAGCAGCCCGGGGGGAAGCGGGAGTAACTCCTACGAGCAGTACTTC. It yields the protein CASSPGGSGSNSYEQYF. Combining the CDR3 with reference TRBV5-4 and TRBJ2-7 gives the whole variable domain ETGVTQSPTHLIKTRGQQVTLRCSSQSGHNTVSWYQQALGQGPQFIFQYYREEENGRGNFPPRFSGLQFPNYSSELNVNALELDDSALYLCASSPGGSGSNSYEQYFGPGTRLTVT.

V and J are TRBV7-6 and TRBJ2-1; possibly TRBD2 for D (5 bases). Germline CDR1 is SGHVS and CDR2 is FNYEAQ. The CDR3 spans 16 residues. V lost 1 base and J lost 0, with 10 bases in between. CDR3 nucleotides: TGTGCCAGCAGCTTAGGGGTCGGGATCTCCTACAATGAGCAGTTCTTC. Protein product: CASSLGVGISYNEQFF.

The genes are TRBV29-1 and TRBJ2-7, with a possible D match to TRBD1 (6 bases). CDR1 and CDR2 (germline): SQVTM, ANQGSEA. Trimming cost V 2 bases and J 3 bases, with 11 bases left between them. This CDR3 spans 13 amino acids. As DNA, the CDR3 is TGCAGCGTTGAAACAGGGAGAATCTACGAGCAGTACTTC. It encodes CSVETGRIYEQYF.

The chain uses TRBV3-1 (or the pseudogene TRBV3-2) and TRBJ1-5; D may be TRBD1 (6 bases). Trimming cost V 2 bases and J 7 bases, with 9 bases left between them. The CDR3 runs to 13 residues. CDR1 and CDR2 (germline): LGHDT, YNNKEL (reference sequence). The CDR3 bases are TGTGCCAGCAGCCAATACAGGGACCAGCCCCAGCATTTT. The encoded protein is CASSQYRDQPQHF.

V gene TRBV19 combines with J gene TRBJ1-2; 7 bases are shared with TRBD1. Germline CDR1 LNHDA, CDR2 SQIVND (reference sequence). This CDR3 is 14 amino acids long. V was pared by 5 bases and J by 7 bases, with 10 bases of the junction left unmatched. CDR3 nucleotides: TGTGCCAGTAGTCCGTCAACAGGGGTCGGTGGCTACACCTTC. Protein sequence: CASSPSTGVGGYTF.

The rearrangement joins TRBV19 to TRBJ2-1; weak D call: TRBD1 (5 bases). Germline V gene sequence: CDR1 LNHDA, CDR2 SQIVND (reference sequence). The V end was cut by 8 bases, the J end by 9 bases, with 14 bases between. The CDR3 has 12 amino acids. CDR3 region: CASGLQGAEQFF. The DNA for the CDR3 is TGTGCCAGTGGGCTTCAGGGCGCTGAGCAGTTCTTC. The whole variable domain, remainder taken from reference TRBV19 and TRBJ2-1, is DGGITQSPKYLFRKEGQNVTLSCEQNLNHDAMYWYRQDPGQGLRLIYYSQIVNDFQKGDIAEGYSVSREKKESFPLTVTSAQKNPTAFYLCASGLQGAEQFFGPGTRLTVL.